This TCR beta chain was sequenced for a study of early T cells in non-severe SARS-CoV-2 infection. Study details: The sequenced material was bulk RNA from unsorted whole blood, and its chains were unpaired.

The sample holds many counts of this clonotype. Its cognate antigen is unknown. CDR1 and CDR2 from the germline V gene are SGHRS and YFSETQ. The V and J ends lost 1 base and 8 bases respectively, with 9 bases between them. This CDR3 has 13 residues. Unique molecular identifier tags were affixed to discrete cDNA molecules. TCRdb independently ran MiXCR on the 5' RACE reads; one entry per CDR3 protein. In the table there are tens of thousands of distinct CDR3 sequences, roughly an eighth of which are singletons. Study findings and constraints: Clonotype matching in VDJdb favored anti-spike CD8 responses and did not capture private and CD4 specificities.

The sequencing sample was made of whole blood. This chain links TRBV5-1 with TRBJ2-2; D unresolved. The clonotype comes from an adult who was a healthcare worker with PCR-confirmed SARS-CoV-2 infection or an uninfected control (not recorded which). The CDR3 reads CASSLTTKGELFF. CDR3 nucleotide sequence: TGCGCCAGCAGCTTGACGACAAAGGGGGAGCTGTTTTTT.